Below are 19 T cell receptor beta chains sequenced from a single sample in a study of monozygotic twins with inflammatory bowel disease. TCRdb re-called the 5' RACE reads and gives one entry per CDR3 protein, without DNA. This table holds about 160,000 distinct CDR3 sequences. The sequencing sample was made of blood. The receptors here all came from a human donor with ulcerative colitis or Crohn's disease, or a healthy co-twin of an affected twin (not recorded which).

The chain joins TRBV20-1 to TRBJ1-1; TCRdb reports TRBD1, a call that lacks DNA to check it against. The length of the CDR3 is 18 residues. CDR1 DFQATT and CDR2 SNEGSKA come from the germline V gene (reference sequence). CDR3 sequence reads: CSATHAIPGQGTNTEAFF.

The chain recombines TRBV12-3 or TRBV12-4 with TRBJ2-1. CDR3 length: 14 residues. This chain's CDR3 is CASSLVLAGYEQFF.

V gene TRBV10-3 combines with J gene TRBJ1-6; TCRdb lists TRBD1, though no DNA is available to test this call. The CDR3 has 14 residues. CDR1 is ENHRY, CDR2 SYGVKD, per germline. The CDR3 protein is CAIRPDRGGSPLHF.

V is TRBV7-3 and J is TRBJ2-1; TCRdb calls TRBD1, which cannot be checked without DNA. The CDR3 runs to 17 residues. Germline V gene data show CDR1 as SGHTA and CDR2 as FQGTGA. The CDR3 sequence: CASSLIDGIGRDNEQFF.

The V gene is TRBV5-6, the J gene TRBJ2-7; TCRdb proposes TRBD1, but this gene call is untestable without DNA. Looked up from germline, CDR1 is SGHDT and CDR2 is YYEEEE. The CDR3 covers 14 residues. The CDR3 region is CASSMGQGIWEQYF.

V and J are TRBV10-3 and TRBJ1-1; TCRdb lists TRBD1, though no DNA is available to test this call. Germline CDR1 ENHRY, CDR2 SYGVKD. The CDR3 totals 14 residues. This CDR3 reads CAIRMGQGNTDAFF.

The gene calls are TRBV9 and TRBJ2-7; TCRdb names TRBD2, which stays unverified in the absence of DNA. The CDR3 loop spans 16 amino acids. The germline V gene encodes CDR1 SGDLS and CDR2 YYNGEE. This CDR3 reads CASSVLHSGSRREQYF.

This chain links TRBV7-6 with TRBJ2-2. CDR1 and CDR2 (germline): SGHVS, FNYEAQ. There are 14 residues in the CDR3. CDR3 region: CASSFAGDTGELFF. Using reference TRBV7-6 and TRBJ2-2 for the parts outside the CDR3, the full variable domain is GAGVSQSPRYKVTKRGQDVALRCDPISGHVSLYWYRQALGQGPEFLTYFNYEAQQDKSGLPNDRFSAERPEGSISTLTIQRTEQRDSAMYRCASSFAGDTGELFFGEGSRLTVL.

The CDR3 protein is CASSLGELLAKNIQYF. This chain links TRBV6-1 with TRBJ2-4; the TCRdb D gene call, TRBD2, has no DNA to confirm it. The CDR3 has 16 amino acids. Per germline, CDR1 MNHNS and CDR2 SASEGT.

This chain's CDR3 is CASSSREREETQYF. This rearrangement joins TRBV5-1 to TRBJ2-5; the TCRdb D gene call, TRBD2, has no DNA to confirm it. Germline CDR1 reads SGHRS; CDR2 reads YFSETQ. The CDR3 runs 14 residues.

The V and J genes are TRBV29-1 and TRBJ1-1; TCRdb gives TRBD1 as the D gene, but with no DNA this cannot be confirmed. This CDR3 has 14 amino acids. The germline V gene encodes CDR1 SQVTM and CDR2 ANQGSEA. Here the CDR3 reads CSGRRQNGNTEAFF.

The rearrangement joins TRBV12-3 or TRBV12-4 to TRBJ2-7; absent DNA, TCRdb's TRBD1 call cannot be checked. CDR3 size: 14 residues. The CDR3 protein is CASSHGDSSYEQYF.

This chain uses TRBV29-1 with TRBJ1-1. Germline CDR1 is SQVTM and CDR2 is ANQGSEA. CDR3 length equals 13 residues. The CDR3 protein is CSVAGPVNTEAFF. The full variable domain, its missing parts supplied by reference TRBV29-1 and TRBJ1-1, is SAVISQKPSRDICQRGTSLTIQCQVDSQVTMMFWYRQQPGQSLTLIATANQGSEATYESGFVIDKFPISRPNLTFSTLTVSNMSPEDSSIYLCSVAGPVNTEAFFGQGTRLTVV.

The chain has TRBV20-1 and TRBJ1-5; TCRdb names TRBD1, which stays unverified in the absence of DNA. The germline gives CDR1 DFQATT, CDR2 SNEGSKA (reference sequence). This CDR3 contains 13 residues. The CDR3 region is CSASKVPVITQHF.

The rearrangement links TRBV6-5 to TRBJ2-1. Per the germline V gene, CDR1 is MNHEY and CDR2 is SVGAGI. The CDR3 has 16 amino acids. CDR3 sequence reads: CASSYSVAHNYNEQFF.

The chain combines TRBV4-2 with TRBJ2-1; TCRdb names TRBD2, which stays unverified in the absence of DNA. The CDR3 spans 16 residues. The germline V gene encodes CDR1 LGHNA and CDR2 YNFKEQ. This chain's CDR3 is CASSTVAGGEYNEQFF.

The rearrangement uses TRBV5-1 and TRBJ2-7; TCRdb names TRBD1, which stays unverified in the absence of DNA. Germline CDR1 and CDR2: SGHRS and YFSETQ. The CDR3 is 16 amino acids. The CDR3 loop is CASSSLRDRRKYEQYF. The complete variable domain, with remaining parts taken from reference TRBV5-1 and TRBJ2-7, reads KAGVTQTPRYLIKTRGQQVTLSCSPISGHRSVSWYQQTPGQGLQFLFEYFSETQRNKGNFPGRFSGRQFSNSRSEMNVSTLELGDSALYLCASSSLRDRRKYEQYFGPGTRLTVT.

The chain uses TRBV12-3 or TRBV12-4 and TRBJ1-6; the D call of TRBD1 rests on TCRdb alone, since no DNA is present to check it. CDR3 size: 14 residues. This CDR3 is CASRVDSYNSPLHF.

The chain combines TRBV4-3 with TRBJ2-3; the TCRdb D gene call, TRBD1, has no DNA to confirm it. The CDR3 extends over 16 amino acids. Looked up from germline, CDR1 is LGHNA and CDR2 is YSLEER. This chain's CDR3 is CASSQDPGTGTDTQYF.